The 14 T cell receptor beta chains below come from one sample, sequenced in a study of T cell repertoires in cytomegalovirus infection. MiXCR was run by TCRdb on the reads, yielding one entry per CDR3 protein. The sample carries roughly 640,000 distinct CDR3 sequences, roughly a quarter recorded once. The sequencing sample was made of CD8+ T cells from PBMCs. The receptors stem from a human donor in good health (CMV status not recorded). Some clones in this sample may be carry-over from other donors' samples.

This clonotype was observed at least ten times. The V call is TRBV28, the J call TRBJ1-1, with unresolved D. The CDR3 spans 13 residues. V gave up 1 base and J gave up 4 bases, with 7 bases separating them. Germline lookup yields CDR1 MDHEN and CDR2 SYDVKM. The CDR3: CASSLFGVTEAFF. CDR3 DNA: TGTGCCAGCAGTTTATTTGGGGTCACTGAAGCTTTCTTT.

A few counts support this clonotype. This rearrangement joins TRBV7-9 to TRBJ1-1; D gene uncertain. This CDR3 spans 15 amino acids. CDR1 is SEHNR, CDR2 FQNEAQ, per germline (reference sequence). V lost 5 bases and J 1 base, leaving 14 bases between the germline ends. The CDR3 DNA is TGTGCCAGCAGCCAACCGGGGATGAGGAACACTGAAGCTTTCTTT. It yields the protein CASSQPGMRNTEAFF. Using reference TRBV7-9 and TRBJ1-1 for the parts outside the CDR3, the full variable domain is DTGVSQNPRHKITKRGQNVTFRCDPISEHNRLYWYRQTLGQGPEFLTYFQNEAQLEKSRLLSDRFSAERPKGSFSTLEIQRTEQGDSAMYLCASSQPGMRNTEAFFGQGTRLTVV.

The chain employs TRBV5-1 and TRBJ1-1; D gene uncertain. Trimming removed 7 bases at V and 1 base at J, with 8 bases between. CDR3 size: 12 residues. Germline CDR1 SGHRS, CDR2 YFSETQ. The CDR3 region is CASEGPNTEAFF. The CDR3 DNA sequence: TGCGCCAGCGAAGGGCCGAACACTGAAGCTTTCTTT.

V is TRBV6-5 and J is TRBJ1-4; D uncertain. Trimming cost V 0 bases and J 7 bases, with 18 bases left between them. CDR1 and CDR2 from the germline V gene are MNHEY and SVGAGI. The CDR3 loop spans 17 amino acids. The CDR3 sequence: CASSYSGEVAVGEKLFF. The DNA for the CDR3 is TGTGCCAGCAGTTACTCGGGTGAGGTAGCGGTCGGTGAAAAACTGTTTTTT.

The CDR3 region is CASSLLGGNNEQFF. For the CDR3, the DNA is TGTGCCAGCAGCTTACTCGGAGGAAACAATGAGCAGTTCTTC. The rearrangement joins TRBV7-4 to TRBJ2-1, with a possible D match to TRBD2 (5 bases). V gave up 2 bases and J gave up 5 bases, with 10 bases separating them. The CDR3 loop spans 14 amino acids. Germline V gene sequence: CDR1 SGHVT, CDR2 SQSDAQ. Full variable domain (remainder filled in from reference TRBV7-4 and TRBJ2-1): GAGVSQSPRYKVAKRGRDVALRCDSISGHVTLYWYRQTLGQGSEVLTYSQSDAQRDKSGRPSGRFSAERPERSVSTLKIQRTEQGDSAVYLCASSLLGGNNEQFFGPGTRLTVL.

The J gene is TRBJ1-1, the V gene TRBV27; D unclear. This CDR3 is built from 15 residues. CDR1 and CDR2 (germline): MNHEY, SMNVEV (reference sequence). The V and J ends lost 5 bases and 1 base respectively, with 14 bases between them. CDR3 sequence reads: CASSPTPARNTEAFF. CDR3 nucleotides: TGTGCCAGCAGTCCCACCCCGGCCCGGAACACTGAAGCTTTCTTT.

This clonotype came up a few times. Here the CDR3 reads CASSHAGTSGFREQYF. In DNA form, the CDR3 reads TGTGCCAGCAGCCACGCGGGCACTAGCGGATTCAGGGAGCAGTACTTC. The rearrangement joins TRBV7-9 to TRBJ2-7; 8 bases fit TRBD2. The germline V gene encodes CDR1 SEHNR and CDR2 FQNEAQ (reference sequence). The CDR3 consists of 16 residues. Trimming removed 5 bases from V and 7 bases from J; junction bases left unmatched: 16.

This clonotype has a count of ten or more. The chain links TRBV6-1 to TRBJ2-7; D is perhaps TRBD2 (5 bases). Trimming took 3 bases from V and 2 from J, leaving 14 bases between them. The CDR3 totals 15 residues. The germline V gene encodes CDR1 MNHNS and CDR2 SASEGT. CDR3 loop: CASSEEDDGTYEQYV. DNA for the CDR3: TGTGCCAGCAGTGAGGAGGATGACGGAACCTACGAGCAGTACGTC.

This sequence joins TRBV6-5 and TRBJ1-4, with a tentative D call TRBD1 (5 bases). V was clipped by 4 bases and J by 8 bases, with 17 bases between them. The germline V gene has CDR1 MNHEY and CDR2 SVGAGI. The CDR3 extends over 15 amino acids. This CDR3 reads CASSWGTTAGEKLFF. CDR3 in DNA: TGTGCCAGCAGTTGGGGTACGACAGCCGGGGAAAAACTGTTTTTT.

V and J are TRBV29-1 and TRBJ2-1, with a weak D call TRBD2 (7 bases). Trimming removed 3 bases at V and 4 bases at J, with 16 bases between. This CDR3 has 15 amino acids. The germline V gene has CDR1 SQVTM and CDR2 ANQGSEA. The CDR3 region has the DNA TGCAGCGTTGACGGCGGGGGCTTCCTATACAATGAGCAGTTCTTC. This codes for CSVDGGGFLYNEQFF.

This chain links TRBV6-6 with TRBJ2-1; 9 bases agree with TRBD2. This CDR3 is 15 amino acids long. CDR1 is MNHNY and CDR2 is SVGAGI in the germline V gene (reference sequence). The V segment lost 1 base and the J segment 7 bases; nucleotides outside the gene matches: 5. CDR3 in DNA: TGTGCCAGCAGTTACTTCAGGACTAGCGTAAATGAGCAGTTCTTC. It encodes CASSYFRTSVNEQFF.

This clonotype has a handful of counts. The chain carries TRBV28 and TRBJ2-7; the match to TRBD1 covers 7 bases. This CDR3 is built from 15 residues. V shed 5 bases and J 2 bases; nucleotides not matched to a gene: 9. CDR1 and CDR2 (germline): MDHEN, SYDVKM. CDR3 amino acids: CASSPRDRRPYEQYV. CDR3 coding DNA: TGTGCCAGCAGTCCCCGGGACAGAAGGCCCTACGAGCAGTACGTC.

In its sample, this clonotype was seen many times. The junction departs from the called germline gene at one end, perhaps through a read error. The V gene is TRBV7-6, the J gene TRBJ1-1; D is uncertain. The germline gives CDR1 SGHVS, CDR2 FNYEAQ. The CDR3 covers 13 residues. CDR3 in amino acids: CASSRAIGTEAFF. Written as DNA, the CDR3 is TGTGCTAGCAGTCGAGCCATTGGAACTGAAGCTTTCTTT.

The rearrangement uses TRBV28 and TRBJ2-7, with D perhaps matching TRBD1 or TRBD2 (6 bases each). Germline CDR1 is MDHEN and CDR2 is SYDVKM. There are 13 residues in the CDR3. V lost 3 bases to trimming and J lost 4 bases, with 10 bases between them. The CDR3 region is CASSFQGTYEQYV. The CDR3, as DNA: TGTGCCAGCAGTTTTCAGGGGACTTACGAGCAGTACGTC.